A selection of T cell receptor beta chains follows, all from one sample in a study of response to subunit inactivated influenza vaccine. TCRdb re-called the RT-PCR reads with MiXCR, one entry per CDR3 protein. This table holds 450,000 to 700,000 distinct CDR3 sequences, around 15% found once. Sequenced material: PBMCs from blood, taken approximately 12 days after vaccination. These TCRs come from a man aged 50 to 60 who received an inactivated influenza vaccine. The CDR3 runs from the conserved cysteine through the conserved F or W. A D gene is named only where the DNA matches it firmly.

>TRBJ2-5|TRBD2|TRBV15
CATSRGSSGLETQYF
>TRBJ2-7|.|TRBV18
CASSPQGLGYEQYF
>TRBJ2-7|TRBD2|TRBV6-2/TRBV6-3
CASSSGLAGADEQYF
>TRBJ2-1|TRBD2|TRBV12-3/TRBV12-4
CASSGGGSVDEQFF
>TRBJ2-1|TRBD2|TRBV11-1
CASSLTPSGTSGGPSYNEQFF
>TRBJ2-2|.|TRBV6-2/TRBV6-3
CASKAFARDTGELFF
>TRBJ2-5|.|TRBV12-3/TRBV12-4
CASSLRWGIGQETQYF
>TRBJ1-2|TRBD1|TRBV6-1
CASSSGQGAVHGYTF
>TRBJ1-1|.|TRBV10-3
CAISELRVGTEAFF
>TRBJ1-2|.|TRBV15
CATSRDLRDREHGYTF
>TRBJ2-3|.|TRBV5-1
CASSPGDGTDTQYF
>TRBJ2-3|.|TRBV7-9
CASSLESDTQYF
>TRBJ2-5|TRBD2|TRBV29-1
CSVEVRPGGSETQYF